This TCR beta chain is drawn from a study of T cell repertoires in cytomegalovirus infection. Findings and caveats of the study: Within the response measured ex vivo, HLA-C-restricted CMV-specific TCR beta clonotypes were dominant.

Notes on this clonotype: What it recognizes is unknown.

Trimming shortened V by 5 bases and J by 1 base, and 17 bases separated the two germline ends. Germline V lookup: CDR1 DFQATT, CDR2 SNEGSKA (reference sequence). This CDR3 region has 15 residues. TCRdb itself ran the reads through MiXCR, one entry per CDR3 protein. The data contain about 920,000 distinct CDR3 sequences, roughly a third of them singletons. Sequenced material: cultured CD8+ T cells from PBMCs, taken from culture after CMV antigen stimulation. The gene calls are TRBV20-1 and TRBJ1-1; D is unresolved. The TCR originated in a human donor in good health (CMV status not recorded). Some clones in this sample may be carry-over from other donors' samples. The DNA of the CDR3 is TGCAGTGCTTTGTTTCGGATCGATCCGAACACTGAAGCTTTCTTT. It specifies CSALFRIDPNTEAFF.